This entry features one T cell receptor beta chain sequence. An end of the junction does not agree with germline; a read error may underlie this. Those who participated ranged in age from roughly 18 to 90 years and resided in around 22 US areas. Each participant's cohort was designated according to participant-reported clinical history. Cohort 3 recovery required two negative PCRs, clearance, or symptom resolution. TCRdb keeps only in-frame clones here, not all; method: immunoSEQ multiplex PCR. This sample has 300,000 to 400,000 clones, with 80% to 90% found just once. The CDR3 length is 13 residues. Germline-derived CDR1 and CDR2 are SGHVS and FQNEAQ. This entry comes from a study of blood T cell repertoires in COVID-19. At the level of the study: The cDNA or gDNA used as material had been derived from T cells, B-cell-depleted T cells, or PBMCs.

Sequenced material: PBMCs or T cells enriched from blood (not recorded which). This chain joins TRBV7-8 and TRBJ2-1, with 8 positions matching TRBD1. The TCR was taken from a man younger than 40 who had recovered from COVID-19. Written as DNA, the CDR3 is TGTGCCAGCAGCGCTGGACAGGGAGGCCCGGAAGTCTTC. This gives the protein CASSAGQGGPEVF.